One sample yielded the 5 T cell receptor beta chains listed below, sequenced in a study of T cell changes during pregnancy in multiple sclerosis (dated by TCRdb to between 2017 and 2020). Receptor amplification or capture employed the immunoSEQ multiplex PCR assay. Not all clones reach the TCRdb copy of this immuneACCESS table, which keeps in-frame sequences only. Checked studies attribute under half of the gap to unresolved V genes and leave the rest unexplained. The sample table lists 40,000 to 45,000 clones, 92% of them with a count of one. Jointly, the top ten make up roughly 0.55% of the sample. Material: CD4+ T cells from peripheral blood mononuclear cells, obtained in the third trimester of pregnancy. The receptors originated from a female donor with multiple sclerosis, enrolled in a pregnancy study.

The V gene is TRBV18, the J gene TRBJ2-3; perhaps TRBD2 as D (6 bases). Trimming pared 1 base from V and 2 bases from J, leaving 13 bases between. The CDR3 length is 16 residues. The germline V gene has CDR1 KGHSH and CDR2 LQKENI. This CDR3 reads CASSPRELAHTDTQYF. CDR3 sequence (DNA): TGTGCCAGCTCACCACGCGAGCTAGCGCACACAGATACGCAGTATTTT.

The chain combines TRBV28 with TRBJ2-7, with 10 positions matching TRBD2. Germline V CDR1 and CDR2: MDHEN, SYDVKM. CDR3 length equals 14 residues. J was trimmed by 4 bases and V by 7 bases; bases with no gene match: 7. The CDR3 bases are TGTGCCAGCAACCGAGCGGGAGGGGGTTACGAGCAGTACTTC. Amino acids: CASNRAGGGYEQYF.

The CDR3 loop reads CASSFLGDPNYGYTF. The CDR3 nucleotides read TGCGCCAGCAGCTTCTTAGGAGACCCTAACTATGGCTACACCTTC. The V call is TRBV5-1, the J call TRBJ1-2, with D unclear. The CDR3 covers 15 residues. Trimming cost V 2 bases and J 0 bases, with 11 bases left between them. The germline gives CDR1 SGHRS, CDR2 YFSETQ.

V and J are TRBV7-9 and TRBJ1-2, with 9 nucleotides matching TRBD1. The trim removed 5 bases at V and 4 bases at J, leaving 5 bases unmatched. The CDR3 has 14 residues. From germline, CDR1 is SEHNR and CDR2 FQNEAQ (reference sequence). CDR3 in amino acids: CASSRGQGIYGYTF. CDR3 DNA: TGTGCCAGCAGCCGGGGACAGGGCATCTATGGCTACACCTTC.

The V gene is TRBV4-3, the J gene TRBJ1-4; no reliable D call. Germline CDR1 and CDR2: LGHNA and YSLEER. There are 15 residues in the CDR3. Trimming removed 2 bases from V and 8 bases from J, with 15 bases in between. CDR3 coding DNA: TGCGCCAGCAGCCAAAACGGTGAAGAGAGGGAAAAACTGTTTTTT. Translated, it gives CASSQNGEEREKLFF.